This T cell receptor (beta chain) is from a study of CD8+ T cells in alopecia areata. Across the study: Treatment with tofacitinib (6 to 18 months) was followed by 6 months off drug.

RNA extraction was followed by reverse transcription into cDNA, which acted as the sequencing template. Profiling relied on immunoSEQ multiplex PCR, and the TCRdb table lists in-frame clones only, not all of them. The sample lists 150,000 or so clones, roughly 48% occurring once. The germline CDR1 and CDR2 sequences are GTSNPN and SVGIG (reference sequence). The CDR3 loop spans 14 amino acids. Germline trimming cut 3 bases from V and 1 base from J; bases unmatched to any gene: 2. From alopecia areata patients, lesional scalp punch biopsies and peripheral blood were collected. Starting from PBMCs, sorting isolated CD4+ and CD8+ T cells.

Sequenced sample: CD4+ T cells sorted from blood. V is TRBV30 and J is TRBJ2-7; 11 nucleotides align to TRBD2. The TCR comes from a human donor with alopecia areata. CDR3 in DNA: TGTGCCTGGAGAACTAGCGGGAGTTCCTACGAGCAGTACTTC. This sequence encodes CAWRTSGSSYEQYF.